This T cell receptor (beta chain) was identified in a study of beta chain features in type 1 diabetes. What was sequenced were expressed TCRB transcripts, since all of the isolated RNA had been reverse transcribed. Clones were read by immunoSEQ multiplex PCR, and TCRdb kept only the in-frame ones, dropping some. Of about 470,000 clones listed, 25% to 35% are singletons. Germline CDR1 SGHTA, CDR2 FQGNSA. CDR3 length: 12 residues. Trimming took 5 bases from V and 9 from J, leaving 11 bases between them. The sequenced material came from naive CD4+ T cells from blood. The chain employs TRBV7-2 and TRBJ2-1; D is unclear. This clonotype was obtained from a man between 18 and 35 years old in good health. CDR3 coding DNA: TGTGCCAGCAGCCTAGAGGACGGTGAGCAGTTCTTC. Protein product: CASSLEDGEQFF. Together with reference TRBV7-2 and TRBJ2-1, the CDR3 gives the full variable domain: GAGVSQSPSNKVTEKGKDVELRCDPISGHTALYWYRQSLGQGLEFLIYFQGNSAPDKSGLPSDRFSAERTGGSVSTLTIQRTQQEDSAVYLCASSLEDGEQFFGPGTRLTVL.